The 24 T cell receptor beta chains listed next were all sequenced from one sample in a study of T cells after posttransplantation cyclophosphamide. Cyclophosphamide on days +3 and +4 followed busulfan-fludarabine conditioning and a marrow graft. The repertoire was sequenced with immunoSEQ multiplex PCR; TCRdb's copy has only in-frame clones and lacks some. Here the sample spans tens of thousands of clones, less than 95% being singletons. Here the sequenced sample was PBMCs, taken around 60 days after allogeneic stem cell transplant with posttransplant cyclophosphamide. The source of these receptors is a male patient aged 55 to 69 who received an allogeneic stem cell transplant from a related donor and was CMV-positive. A share of the T cells may be of graft donor origin.

This clone appeared once. The rearrangement uses TRBV6-5 and TRBJ1-1, with a possible D match to TRBD1 (5 bases). The CDR3 is 15 residues long. V lost 7 bases and J lost 3, with 18 bases in between. Germline CDR1 is MNHEY and CDR2 is SVGAGI. The CDR3 loop reads CASTPGGSRDTEAFF. The CDR3 DNA reads as TGTGCCAGCACCCCGGGAGGGTCCAGGGACACTGAAGCTTTCTTT.

The chain links TRBV18 to TRBJ1-1, with 7 bases matching TRBD1. The CDR3 runs 15 residues. Losses at the gene ends were 2 bases for V and 0 bases for J; bases not matched to a gene: 3. Germline loops: CDR1 KGHSH, CDR2 LQKENI. CDR3 DNA sequence: TGTGCCAGCTCACCATTACAGGGGATGAACACTGAAGCTTTCTTT. Translation: CASSPLQGMNTEAFF.

V gene TRBV6-1 combines with J gene TRBJ1-3, with TRBD1 identical over 9 bases. Germline CDR1 is MNHNS and CDR2 is SASEGT. The CDR3 extends over 17 amino acids. The ends lost 4 bases at V and 0 bases at J; junction bases unmatched: 7. For the CDR3, the DNA is TGTGCCAGCAGTGGGAGGGACAGGGTATTCTCTGGAAACACCATATATTTT. This translates into CASSGRDRVFSGNTIYF.

This chain uses TRBV19 with TRBJ1-2, with TRBD1 matching 7 bases. V shed 7 bases, J shed 4 bases, and the junction held 6 bases outside the gene matches. This CDR3 is built from 13 residues. Germline V gene sequence: CDR1 LNHDA, CDR2 SQIVND (reference sequence). The CDR3 nucleotides read TGTGCCAGTAACAGACAGGGAGTCTATGGCTACACCTTC. Protein product: CASNRQGVYGYTF. The entire variable domain, with the rest obtained from reference TRBV19 and TRBJ1-2, is as follows: DGGITQSPKYLFRKEGQNVTLSCEQNLNHDAMYWYRQDPGQGLRLIYYSQIVNDFQKGDIAEGYSVSREKKESFPLTVTSAQKNPTAFYLCASNRQGVYGYTFGSGTRLTVV.

As regards this clone: Other DNA sequences in this specimen translate into the identical CDR3. The V call is TRBV2, the J call TRBJ1-6, with D unresolved. This CDR3 has 17 amino acids. The ends were cut back, 4 bases at V and 0 bases at J, with 13 bases in the middle. Germline values: CDR1 SNHLY, CDR2 FYNNEI. The CDR3 coding sequence is TGTGCCAGCAGTGTTTTCGGACTAAGCTCCTATAATTCACCCCTCCACTTT. Amino acids: CASSVFGLSSYNSPLHF.

This clone is a singleton in its sample. This chain links TRBV5-6 with TRBJ1-2; 8 bases fit TRBD1. The CDR3 is 13 residues long. Trimming at V came to 5 bases and at J to 4 bases, leaving 4 bases not matched to a gene. The germline V gene encodes CDR1 SGHDT and CDR2 YYEEEE. CDR3 region: CASRRDRGYGYTF. CDR3 sequence (DNA): TGTGCCAGCAGACGTGACAGGGGCTATGGCTACACCTTC.

This clone came up once. This chain uses TRBV2 with TRBJ1-1; D is ambiguous. The germline V and J ends were trimmed by 4 bases and 3 bases, with 9 bases remaining between them. The CDR3 consists of 13 residues. Germline CDR1 and CDR2: SNHLY and FYNNEI. This CDR3 reads CASSAWEDTEAFF. The CDR3 region has the DNA TGTGCCAGCAGTGCATGGGAGGACACTGAAGCTTTCTTT.

This sequence joins TRBV2 and TRBJ1-6, with D maybe TRBD1 (6 bases). The CDR3 spans 15 residues. Trimming left V 6 bases short and J 10 bases short, with 19 bases between. The V gene's germline CDR1 is SNHLY and CDR2 FYNNEI. The chain's CDR3 is CASRETVQGLSPLHF. CDR3 coding DNA: TGTGCCAGCAGGGAGACGGTACAGGGATTGTCACCCCTCCACTTT. Full variable domain (outside the CDR3, taken from reference TRBV2 and TRBJ1-6): EPEVTQTPSHQVTQMGQEVILRCVPISNHLYFYWYRQILGQKVEFLVSFYNNEISEKSEIFDDQFSVERPDGSNFTLKIRSTKLEDSAMYFCASRETVQGLSPLHFGNGTRLTVT.

The chain joins TRBV2 to TRBJ1-1; 12 nucleotides line up with TRBD1. Germline V lookup: CDR1 SNHLY, CDR2 FYNNEI. V gave up 3 bases and J gave up 7 bases; unmatched junction bases: 6. The CDR3 loop spans 15 amino acids. Here the CDR3 reads CASSEGDRGRDEAFF. The CDR3 nucleotides are TGTGCCAGCAGTGAGGGGGACAGGGGGCGAGATGAAGCTTTCTTT.

The chain links TRBV19 to TRBJ1-1; D not certain. From germline, CDR1 is LNHDA and CDR2 SQIVND (reference sequence). Trimming took off 6 bases at V and 1 base at J, with 12 bases between the two ends. The CDR3 totals 14 residues. CDR3 protein: CASSSGRENTEAFF. CDR3 coding DNA: TGTGCCAGTAGCTCCGGTCGGGAGAACACTGAAGCTTTCTTT.

The genes are TRBV6-6 and TRBJ2-3; 8 positions match TRBD1. Germline trimming cut 6 bases from V and 2 bases from J; bases unmatched to any gene: 10. The CDR3 runs 16 residues. CDR1 is MNHNY and CDR2 is SVGAGI in the germline V gene (reference sequence). The CDR3, as DNA: TGTGCCAGCAGCCTAGGGACAGGCCGACCCACAGATACGCAGTATTTT. Its translation: CASSLGTGRPTDTQYF.

The chain employs TRBV7-9 and TRBJ2-7; 10 nucleotides agree with TRBD1. Germline V lookup: CDR1 SEHNR, CDR2 FQNEAQ (reference sequence). The ends lost 5 bases at V and 6 bases at J; junction bases unmatched: 10. The CDR3 spans 15 residues. The CDR3 DNA is TGTGCCAGCAGCCCCTCGGGACAGGGGTTGGCCGAGCAGTACTTC. It codes for CASSPSGQGLAEQYF.

The V and J genes are TRBV30 and TRBJ1-2; 7 nucleotides agree with TRBD1. V gave up 1 base and J gave up 8 bases; unmatched junction bases: 19. The germline V gene encodes CDR1 GTSNPN and CDR2 SVGIG (reference sequence). CDR3 length equals 17 residues. The CDR3 nucleotides read TGTGCCTGGAGTGCATCCGGGACAGCACGCATCTTGCTGGGCTACACCTTC. The encoded protein is CAWSASGTARILLGYTF.

The rearrangement links TRBV10-3 to TRBJ1-3; 9 positions agree with TRBD1. Unmatched junction bases numbered 7, after V lost 4 bases and J lost 3 bases. Germline CDR1 is ENHRY and CDR2 is SYGVKD. The CDR3 is made up of 16 amino acids. CDR3: CAISVGTGNIGNTIYF. CDR3 sequence (DNA): TGTGCCATCAGTGTCGGGACAGGGAATATTGGAAACACCATATATTTT.

This chain links TRBV7-9 with TRBJ1-4, with 7 bases aligning to TRBD1. The CDR3 runs 15 residues. From germline, CDR1 is SEHNR and CDR2 FQNEAQ (reference sequence). The junction had 4 bases not matched to a gene; V was cut back by 3 bases and J by 3 bases. In DNA form, the CDR3 reads TGTGCCAGCAGCTTCGTGACAGGGTCTAATGAAAAACTGTTTTTT. As protein: CASSFVTGSNEKLFF.

J is TRBJ1-1 and V is TRBV5-4; D is uncertain. Trimming shortened V by 4 bases and J by 3 bases, and 7 bases separated the two germline ends. The CDR3 is made up of 12 amino acids. Germline V gene data show CDR1 as SGHNT and CDR2 as YYREEE (reference sequence). The CDR3 sequence is CASSRADTEAFF. The CDR3 DNA is TGTGCCAGCAGCAGAGCGGACACTGAAGCTTTCTTT.

The rearrangement links TRBV5-1 to TRBJ1-1; 8 nucleotides agree with TRBD1. Germline loops: CDR1 SGHRS, CDR2 YFSETQ. This CDR3 is built from 15 residues. The V gene end was trimmed by 3 bases and the J gene end by 0 bases; junction bases not matched to a gene: 4. CDR3 nucleotide sequence: TGCGCCAGCAGCTCAACCAGGGGGCTGAACACTGAAGCTTTCTTT. Its translation is CASSSTRGLNTEAFF. The full variable domain, completed using reference TRBV5-1 and TRBJ1-1, is KAGVTQTPRYLIKTRGQQVTLSCSPISGHRSVSWYQQTPGQGLQFLFEYFSETQRNKGNFPGRFSGRQFSNSRSEMNVSTLELGDSALYLCASSSTRGLNTEAFFGQGTRLTVV.

This clone came up a few times. This sequence joins TRBV5-1 and TRBJ1-2; 8 nucleotides match TRBD1. V trimming: 3 bases; J trimming: 8 bases; junction bases outside the gene matches: 12. This CDR3 comprises 15 residues. Per germline, CDR1 SGHRS and CDR2 YFSETQ. The DNA of the CDR3 is TGCGCCAGCAGCTCCTCTGGGACAGGTTCTTTCGGCTACACCTTC. It translates to CASSSSGTGSFGYTF.

V usage is TRBV6-5 and J usage is TRBJ2-2; 7 nucleotides line up with TRBD1. CDR1 and CDR2 from the germline V gene are MNHEY and SVGAGI. This CDR3 is built from 14 residues. V shed 5 bases and J 3 bases; nucleotides not matched to a gene: 3. The chain's CDR3 is CASSGTDYTGELFF. The DNA of the CDR3 is TGTGCCAGCAGTGGGACAGACTACACCGGGGAGCTGTTTTTT.

The chain has TRBV5-1 and TRBJ2-2; possible D gene TRBD1, 6 bases. Trimming took off 0 bases at V and 7 bases at J, with 13 bases between the two ends. Per germline, CDR1 SGHRS and CDR2 YFSETQ. The CDR3 has 15 amino acids. The CDR3, as DNA: TGCGCCAGCAGCTTGGAAGGACAGTCCGGCGGGGAGCTGTTTTTT. As protein: CASSLEGQSGGELFF.

This clone showed up just once. The gene calls are TRBV9 and TRBJ2-1, with a possible D match to TRBD2 (6 bases). Germline CDR1 and CDR2: SGDLS and YYNGEE. This CDR3 has 15 residues. Trimming removed 3 bases at V and 0 bases at J, with 10 bases between. The CDR3 DNA sequence: TGTGCCAGCAGCGCAATAGCGGCCTCCTACAATGAGCAGTTCTTC. Translated: CASSAIAASYNEQFF.

This clone appeared once. The rearrangement uses TRBV2 and TRBJ1-2; 9 bases map to TRBD1. This CDR3 is built from 15 residues. V trimming: 5 bases; J trimming: 0 bases; junction bases outside the gene matches: 4. Per the germline V gene, CDR1 is SNHLY and CDR2 is FYNNEI. DNA for the CDR3: TGTGCCAGCAGTCCGGACAGGGGCGCTAACTATGGCTACACCTTC. Its translation is CASSPDRGANYGYTF.

The chain couples TRBV6-5 to TRBJ2-3, with TRBD1 matching 8 bases. CDR3 length equals 15 residues. Germline V lookup: CDR1 MNHEY, CDR2 SVGAGI. The J segment lost 3 bases and the V segment lost 6 bases, leaving 8 bases of the junction unmatched. The CDR3 spells CASRQPGQETDTQYF. For the CDR3, the DNA is TGTGCCAGCAGACAACCGGGACAGGAGACAGATACGCAGTATTTT.

This chain joins TRBV6-5 and TRBJ2-7; D might be TRBD1 (6 bases). V was clipped by 7 bases and J by 1 base, with 8 bases between them. Germline loops: CDR1 MNHEY, CDR2 SVGAGI. CDR3 size: 12 residues. This CDR3 is CASTTGSYEQYF. The DNA of the CDR3 is TGTGCCAGCACCACAGGGTCCTACGAGCAGTACTTC.